This record covers a single T cell receptor beta chain. This sample was included in a study of blood T cell repertoires in COVID-19. The overall study: T cells, B-cell-depleted T cells, or PBMCs provided the cDNA or gDNA that served as material.

The CDR3 has 14 residues. V lost 3 bases to trimming and J lost 3 bases, with 9 bases between them. The germline V gene encodes CDR1 MDHEN and CDR2 SYDVKM. How the authors handled the data: Reference gene primer amplification in the assay estimated nucleated cell counts. Some clones are missing from TCRdb's copy, which holds only in-frame ones; the method was immunoSEQ multiplex PCR. V and J calls plus clone size are reproduced from that table; the DNA served to infer D and trimming. The sample records 55,000 to 75,000 clones, about 78% being singletons. The rearrangement links TRBV28 to TRBJ1-3; the D gene is possibly TRBD1 (5 bases). The clonotype was recovered from a man older than 75 with active or convalescent COVID-19. Sequenced input: peripheral blood. CDR3 region: CASSFGGIGNTIYF. The CDR3 coding sequence is TGTGCCAGCAGTTTCGGGGGGATTGGAAACACCATATATTTT.